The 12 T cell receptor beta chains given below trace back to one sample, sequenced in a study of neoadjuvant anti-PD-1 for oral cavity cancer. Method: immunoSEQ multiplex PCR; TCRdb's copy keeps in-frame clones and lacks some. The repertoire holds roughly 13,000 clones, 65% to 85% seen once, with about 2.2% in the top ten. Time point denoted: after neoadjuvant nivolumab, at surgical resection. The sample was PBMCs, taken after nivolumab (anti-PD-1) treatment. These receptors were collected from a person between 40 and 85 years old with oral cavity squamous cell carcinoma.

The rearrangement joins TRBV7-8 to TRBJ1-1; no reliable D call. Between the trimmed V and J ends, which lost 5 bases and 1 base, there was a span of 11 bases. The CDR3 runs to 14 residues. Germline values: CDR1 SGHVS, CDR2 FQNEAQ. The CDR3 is CASSPYRTNTEAFF. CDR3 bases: TGTGCCAGCAGCCCGTACCGGACGAACACTGAAGCTTTCTTT.

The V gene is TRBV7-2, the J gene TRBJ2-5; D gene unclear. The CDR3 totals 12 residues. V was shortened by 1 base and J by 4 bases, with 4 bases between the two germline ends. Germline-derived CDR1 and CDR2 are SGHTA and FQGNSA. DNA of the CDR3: TGTGCCAGCAGCTTAGTCGGAGAGACCCAGTACTTC. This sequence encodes CASSLVGETQYF.

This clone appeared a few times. CDR3 DNA sequence: TGTGCCAGCAGCCTCCAAATCCGCGATGAAAAACTGTTTTTT. It codes for CASSLQIRDEKLFF. The chain joins TRBV9 to TRBJ1-4; D gene unclear. This CDR3 is built from 14 residues. With 4 bases removed from V and 6 bases from J, the gap between germline ends came to 13 bases. Per the germline V gene, CDR1 is SGDLS and CDR2 is YYNGEE.

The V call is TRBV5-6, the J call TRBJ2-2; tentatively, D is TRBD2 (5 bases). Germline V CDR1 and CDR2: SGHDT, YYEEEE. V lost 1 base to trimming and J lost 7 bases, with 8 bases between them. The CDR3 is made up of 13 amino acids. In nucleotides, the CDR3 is TGTGCCAGCAGCTTGCGGGGTATCGGGGAGCTGTTTTTT. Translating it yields CASSLRGIGELFF.

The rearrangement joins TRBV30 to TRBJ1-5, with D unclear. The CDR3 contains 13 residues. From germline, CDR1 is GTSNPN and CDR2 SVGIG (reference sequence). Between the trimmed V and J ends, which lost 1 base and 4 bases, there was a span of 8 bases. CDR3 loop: CAWSGNRNQPQHF. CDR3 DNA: TGTGCCTGGAGTGGAAACAGAAATCAGCCCCAGCATTTT.

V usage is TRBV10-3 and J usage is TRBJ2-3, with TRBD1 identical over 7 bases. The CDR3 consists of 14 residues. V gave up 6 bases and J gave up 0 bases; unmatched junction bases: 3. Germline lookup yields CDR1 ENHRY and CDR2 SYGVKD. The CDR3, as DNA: TGTGCCATCAGCCCGGGACAGAGCACAGATACGCAGTATTTT. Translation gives CAISPGQSTDTQYF.

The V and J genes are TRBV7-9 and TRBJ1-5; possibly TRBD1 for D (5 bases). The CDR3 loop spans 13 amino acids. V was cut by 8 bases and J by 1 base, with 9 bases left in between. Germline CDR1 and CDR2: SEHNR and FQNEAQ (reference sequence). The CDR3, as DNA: TGTGCCAGCGGGCGGGGGAGCAATCAGCCCCAGCATTTT. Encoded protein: CASGRGSNQPQHF.

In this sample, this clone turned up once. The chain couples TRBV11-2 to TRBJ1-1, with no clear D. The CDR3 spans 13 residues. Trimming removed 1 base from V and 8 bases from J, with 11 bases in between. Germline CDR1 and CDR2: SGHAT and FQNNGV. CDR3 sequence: CASSLGRRREAFF. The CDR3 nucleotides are TGTGCCAGCAGCTTAGGAAGGCGCAGGGAAGCTTTCTTT.

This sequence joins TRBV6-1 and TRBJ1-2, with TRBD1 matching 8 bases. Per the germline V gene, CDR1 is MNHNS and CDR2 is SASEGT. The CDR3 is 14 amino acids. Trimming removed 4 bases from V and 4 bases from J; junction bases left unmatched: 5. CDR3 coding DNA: TGTGCCAGCAGTGTGGGGGACAGGAGCTATGGCTACACCTTC. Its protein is CASSVGDRSYGYTF.

DNA for the CDR3: TGCGCCAGCAGCAAAATGGACAGTCTCGTTGGAAACACCATATATTTT. It yields the protein CASSKMDSLVGNTIYF. The chain joins TRBV5-1 to TRBJ1-3, with TRBD1 as a possible D gene (6 bases). This CDR3 contains 16 residues. Germline CDR1 SGHRS, CDR2 YFSETQ. Trimming took off 4 bases at V and 3 bases at J, with 17 bases between the two ends.

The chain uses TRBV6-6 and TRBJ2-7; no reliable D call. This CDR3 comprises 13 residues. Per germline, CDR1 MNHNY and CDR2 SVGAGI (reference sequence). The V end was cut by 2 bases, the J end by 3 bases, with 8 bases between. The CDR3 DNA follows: TGTGCCAGCAGTTACGTTGCGAACTACGAGCAGTACTTC. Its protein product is CASSYVANYEQYF.

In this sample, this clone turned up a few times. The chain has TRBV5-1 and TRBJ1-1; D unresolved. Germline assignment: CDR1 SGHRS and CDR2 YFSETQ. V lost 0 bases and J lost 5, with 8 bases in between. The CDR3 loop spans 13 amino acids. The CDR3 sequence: CASSLEGVTEAFF. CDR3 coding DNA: TGCGCCAGCAGCTTGGAGGGTGTGACTGAAGCTTTCTTT.